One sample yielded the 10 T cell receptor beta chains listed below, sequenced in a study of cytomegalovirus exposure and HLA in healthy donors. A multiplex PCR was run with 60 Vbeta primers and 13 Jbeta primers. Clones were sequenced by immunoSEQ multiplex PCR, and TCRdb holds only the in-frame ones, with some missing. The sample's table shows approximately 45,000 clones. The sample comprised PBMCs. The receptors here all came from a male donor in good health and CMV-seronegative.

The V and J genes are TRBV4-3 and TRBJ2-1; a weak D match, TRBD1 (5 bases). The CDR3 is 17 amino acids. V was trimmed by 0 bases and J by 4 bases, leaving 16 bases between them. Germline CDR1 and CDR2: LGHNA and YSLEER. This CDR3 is CASSQEVGRATYNEQFF. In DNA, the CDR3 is TGCGCCAGCAGCCAAGAGGTTGGCAGGGCAACTTACAATGAGCAGTTCTTC.

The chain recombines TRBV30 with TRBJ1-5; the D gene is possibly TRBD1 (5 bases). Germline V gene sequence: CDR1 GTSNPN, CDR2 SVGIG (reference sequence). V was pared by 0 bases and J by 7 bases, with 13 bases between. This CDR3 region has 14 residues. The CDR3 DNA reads TGTGCCTGGAGTGTAGGAGGGGAAGGACAGCCCCAGCATTTT. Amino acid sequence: CAWSVGGEGQPQHF.

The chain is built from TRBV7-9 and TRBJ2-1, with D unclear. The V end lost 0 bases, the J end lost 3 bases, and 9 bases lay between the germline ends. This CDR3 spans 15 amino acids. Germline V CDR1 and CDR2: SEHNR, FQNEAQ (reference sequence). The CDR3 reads CASSLASGYYNEQFF. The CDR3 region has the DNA TGTGCCAGCAGCTTAGCCTCCGGGTACTACAATGAGCAGTTCTTC.

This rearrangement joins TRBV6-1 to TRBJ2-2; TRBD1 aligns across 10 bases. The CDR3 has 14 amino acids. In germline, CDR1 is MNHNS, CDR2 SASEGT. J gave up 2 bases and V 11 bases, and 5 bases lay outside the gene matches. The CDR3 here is CAGRDRGNTGELFF. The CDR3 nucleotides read TGTGCCGGCCGGGACAGGGGTAACACCGGGGAGCTGTTTTTT.

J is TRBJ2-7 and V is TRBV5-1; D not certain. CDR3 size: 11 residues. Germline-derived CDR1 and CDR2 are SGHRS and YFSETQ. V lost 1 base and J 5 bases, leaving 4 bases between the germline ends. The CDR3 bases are TGCGCCAGCAGCTTGTCAGACGAGCAGTACTTC. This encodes CASSLSDEQYF. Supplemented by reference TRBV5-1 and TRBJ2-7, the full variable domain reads KAGVTQTPRYLIKTRGQQVTLSCSPISGHRSVSWYQQTPGQGLQFLFEYFSETQRNKGNFPGRFSGRQFSNSRSEMNVSTLELGDSALYLCASSLSDEQYFGPGTRLTVT.

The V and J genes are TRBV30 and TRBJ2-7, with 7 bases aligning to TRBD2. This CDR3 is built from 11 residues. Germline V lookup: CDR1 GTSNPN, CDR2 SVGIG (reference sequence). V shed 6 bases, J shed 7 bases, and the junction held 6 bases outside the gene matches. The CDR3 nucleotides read TGTGCCTGCGGACGCGGGGGTGAGCAGTACTTC. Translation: CACGRGGEQYF.

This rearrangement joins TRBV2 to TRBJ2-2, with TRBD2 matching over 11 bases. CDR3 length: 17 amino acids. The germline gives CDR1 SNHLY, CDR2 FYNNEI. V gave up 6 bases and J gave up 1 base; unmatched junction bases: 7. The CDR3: CASSKPGTSGNTGELFF. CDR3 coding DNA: TGTGCCAGCAGCAAACCCGGGACTAGCGGGAACACCGGGGAGCTGTTTTTT.

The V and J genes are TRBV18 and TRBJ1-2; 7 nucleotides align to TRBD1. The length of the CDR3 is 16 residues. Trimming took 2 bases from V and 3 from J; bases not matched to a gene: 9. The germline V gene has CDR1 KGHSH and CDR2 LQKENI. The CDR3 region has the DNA TGTGCCAGCTCACCAGCGACCGACAGGGTACACTATGGCTACACCTTC. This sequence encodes CASSPATDRVHYGYTF. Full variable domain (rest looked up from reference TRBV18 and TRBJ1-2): NAGVMQNPRHLVRRRGQEARLRCSPMKGHSHVYWYRQLPEEGLKFMVYLQKENIIDESGMPKERFSAEFPKEGPSILRIQQVVRGDSAAYFCASSPATDRVHYGYTFGSGTRLTVV.

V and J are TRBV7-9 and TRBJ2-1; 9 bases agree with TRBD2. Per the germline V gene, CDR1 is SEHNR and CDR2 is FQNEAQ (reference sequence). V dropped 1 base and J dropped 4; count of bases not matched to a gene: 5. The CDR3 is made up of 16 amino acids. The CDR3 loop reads CASSLVASGTYNEQFF. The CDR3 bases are TGTGCCAGCAGCTTAGTGGCTAGCGGGACTTACAATGAGCAGTTCTTC.

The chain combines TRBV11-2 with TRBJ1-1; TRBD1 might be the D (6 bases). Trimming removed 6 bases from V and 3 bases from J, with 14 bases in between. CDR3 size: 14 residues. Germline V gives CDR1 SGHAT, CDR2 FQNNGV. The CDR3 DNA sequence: TGTGCCAGCAGTTTAAAGGGGGGGGACACTGAAGCTTTCTTT. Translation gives CASSLKGGDTEAFF.